Below are 27 T cell receptor beta chains sequenced from a single sample in a study of identifying expanded T cells in peripheral blood. Profiled with immunoSEQ multiplex PCR; TCRdb holds only in-frame clones, not every one. The sample consists of 100,000 or so clones, 80% to 90% of them appearing once. Sequenced material: blood. These receptors all stem from a person aged 18 to 70 in good health.

This clone was observed a handful of times. The V gene is TRBV6-1, the J gene TRBJ1-5; TRBD1 might be the D (6 bases). Trimming left V 3 bases short and J 1 base short, with 13 bases between. There are 16 residues in the CDR3. The germline CDR1 and CDR2 sequences are MNHNS and SASEGT. CDR3 residues: CASSDKGVGSNQPQHF. The CDR3 DNA sequence: TGTGCCAGCAGTGATAAGGGGGTTGGGAGCAATCAGCCCCAGCATTTT.

The chain has TRBV7-8 and TRBJ2-1; D unclear. The CDR3 is 14 amino acids. Germline assignment: CDR1 SGHVS and CDR2 FQNEAQ. The V gene lost 5 bases and the J gene lost 1 base, with 9 bases spanning the gap. The DNA for the CDR3 is TGTGCCAGCAGCCGCGCGGATTCCTACAATGAGCAGTTCTTC. The encoded protein is CASSRADSYNEQFF.

The chain couples TRBV10-3 to TRBJ1-4; 8 nucleotides agree with TRBD1. With V trimmed by 5 bases and J by 7 bases, 12 bases remained unmatched. The length of the CDR3 is 16 residues. From germline, CDR1 is ENHRY and CDR2 SYGVKD. The CDR3 spells CAISPGTGGFAEKLFF. CDR3 in DNA: TGTGCCATCAGTCCCGGGACAGGAGGGTTCGCTGAAAAACTGTTTTTT.

The chain has TRBV7-9 and TRBJ1-3; 7 bases line up with TRBD1. This CDR3 comprises 17 residues. The germline gives CDR1 SEHNR, CDR2 FQNEAQ (reference sequence). The ends lost 0 bases at V and 4 bases at J; junction bases unmatched: 9. The CDR3 sequence: CASSLATRQGVGNTIYF. The CDR3 nucleotides read TGTGCCAGCAGCTTAGCGACCCGACAGGGAGTAGGAAACACCATATATTTT.

The V gene is TRBV7-9, the J gene TRBJ1-1; D is uncertain. The germline V gene encodes CDR1 SEHNR and CDR2 FQNEAQ (reference sequence). V was pared by 5 bases and J by 5 bases, with 18 bases between. CDR3 length: 15 residues. The CDR3 reads CASSAGRSRGTEAFF. The DNA for the CDR3 is TGTGCCAGCAGCGCGGGTCGTAGCAGAGGGACTGAAGCTTTCTTT.

The chain is built from TRBV7-2 and TRBJ2-7; TRBD1 is a possible D gene (5 bases). This CDR3 spans 14 amino acids. The V gene lost 1 base and the J gene lost 3 bases, with 10 bases spanning the gap. Per germline, CDR1 SGHTA and CDR2 FQGNSA. The CDR3 coding sequence is TGTGCCAGCAGCTTAGATGGCAGGGTCTACGAGCAGTACTTC. Protein sequence: CASSLDGRVYEQYF.

The genes are TRBV4-3 and TRBJ2-7; 11 bases align to TRBD2. Germline CDR1 and CDR2: LGHNA and YSLEER. V was pared by 4 bases and J by 1 base, with 12 bases of the junction left unmatched. The CDR3 runs 18 residues. The CDR3 nucleotides read TGCGCCAGCAGCCCCCAACTTACTAGCGGGAGAGGGTCCTACGAGCAGTACTTC. Translation gives CASSPQLTSGRGSYEQYF.

The chain employs TRBV4-3 and TRBJ2-7; 10 nucleotides match TRBD2. Trimming took 0 bases from V and 3 from J; bases not matched to a gene: 17. Germline CDR1 and CDR2: LGHNA and YSLEER. CDR3 size: 20 residues. The CDR3 region is CASSQDAGLAGVGGLYEQYF. The CDR3 region has the DNA TGCGCCAGCAGCCAAGATGCAGGGCTAGCGGGAGTTGGGGGGCTCTACGAGCAGTACTTC.

The V call is TRBV6-4, the J call TRBJ2-1; the match to TRBD1 covers 8 bases. The germline V gene encodes CDR1 MRHNA and CDR2 SNTAGT. The V segment lost 0 bases and the J segment 0 bases; nucleotides outside the gene matches: 10. The CDR3 runs 19 residues. CDR3 protein: CASSDSVTGEFSSYNEQFF. As DNA, the CDR3 is TGTGCCAGCAGTGACTCAGTGACAGGGGAGTTTAGCTCCTACAATGAGCAGTTCTTC.

V gene TRBV7-8 combines with J gene TRBJ1-4; D is unclear. CDR1 is SGHVS, CDR2 FQNEAQ, per germline. The CDR3 totals 15 residues. Trimming removed 2 bases from V and 0 bases from J, with 7 bases in between. The CDR3 bases are TGTGCCAGCAGCTTAATGGTTGCAACTAATGAAAAACTGTTTTTT. Its translation is CASSLMVATNEKLFF.

The rearrangement links TRBV7-7 to TRBJ2-2; D is possibly TRBD2 (5 bases). From germline, CDR1 is SSHAT and CDR2 FNYEAQ (reference sequence). The CDR3 runs 16 residues. V gave up 2 bases and J gave up 3 bases, with 13 bases separating them. The CDR3 spells CASSLSSGVHTGELFF. The DNA of the CDR3 is TGTGCCAGCAGCTTATCATCCGGGGTCCACACCGGGGAGCTGTTTTTT.

V is TRBV7-8 and J is TRBJ1-5, with 7 bases fitting TRBD1. The length of the CDR3 is 15 residues. Trimming cost V 1 base and J 6 bases; bases outside gene matches: 6. Germline V lookup: CDR1 SGHVS, CDR2 FQNEAQ. CDR3 sequence reads: CASSLGPTGFQPQHF. As DNA, the CDR3 is TGTGCCAGCAGCTTAGGCCCGACAGGGTTTCAGCCCCAGCATTTT.

The chain recombines TRBV19 with TRBJ2-7; 7 nucleotides agree with TRBD1. The CDR3 is 16 amino acids. Germline CDR1 reads LNHDA; CDR2 reads SQIVND (reference sequence). The trim removed 4 bases at V and 5 bases at J, leaving 14 bases unmatched. The CDR3 DNA reads as TGTGCCAGTAGTAATCGACAGGGAAGTGGATTGCACGAGCAGTACTTC. It translates to CASSNRQGSGLHEQYF.

This clone showed up just a few times. This chain joins TRBV10-3 and TRBJ1-2; D is ambiguous. Germline assignment: CDR1 ENHRY and CDR2 SYGVKD. This CDR3 spans 14 amino acids. V was pared by 5 bases and J by 8 bases, with 18 bases between. The CDR3 nucleotides are TGTGCCATCAGTCTACAGTACCTAGCGAACGGCTACACCTTC. Amino acids: CAISLQYLANGYTF.

The chain uses TRBV19 and TRBJ2-5, with 7 bases lining up with TRBD2. CDR1 LNHDA and CDR2 SQIVND come from the germline V gene (reference sequence). This CDR3 contains 13 residues. The trim removed 3 bases at V and 8 bases at J, leaving 6 bases unmatched. CDR3 region: CASSMAGVGTQYF. CDR3 coding DNA: TGTGCCAGTAGTATGGCGGGAGTGGGAACCCAGTACTTC.

The chain has TRBV15 and TRBJ1-2; 7 nucleotides line up with TRBD1. J was trimmed by 4 bases and V by 4 bases; bases with no gene match: 9. Germline CDR1 is LNHNV and CDR2 is YYDKDF (reference sequence). This CDR3 contains 15 residues. The CDR3 protein is CATSIVGQSFYGYTF. The CDR3 DNA is TGTGCCACCAGCATAGTGGGACAGAGTTTCTATGGCTACACCTTC.

The table lists this clone with a few counts. Other DNA sequences within the sample encode an identical CDR3. V usage is TRBV7-9 and J usage is TRBJ2-7; no clear D. The CDR3 has 12 amino acids. V was pared by 1 base and J by 2 bases, with 3 bases between. Germline CDR1 SEHNR, CDR2 FQNEAQ (reference sequence). The CDR3 loop is CASSLGAYEQYF. The CDR3 DNA reads TGTGCCAGCAGCTTAGGGGCCTACGAGCAGTACTTC.

The J gene is TRBJ1-2, the V gene TRBV12-5; 8 bases are a match to TRBD1. The germline CDR1 and CDR2 sequences are LGHNT and FRNRAP. The CDR3 spans 15 residues. V was pared by 1 base and J by 2 bases, with 3 bases of the junction left unmatched. The CDR3 loop reads CASGLAQGGNYGYTF. For the CDR3, the DNA is TGTGCTAGTGGTTTGGCACAGGGGGGCAACTATGGCTACACCTTC.

This chain connects TRBV7-2 to TRBJ2-5, with D possibly TRBD2 on 7 matching bases. The CDR3 spans 15 residues. Trimming removed 2 bases from V and 4 bases from J, with 14 bases in between. Germline V gives CDR1 SGHTA, CDR2 FQGNSA. This chain's CDR3 is CASSLLGGLVETQYF. CDR3 coding DNA: TGTGCCAGCAGCTTATTGGGGGGGCTGGTAGAGACCCAGTACTTC.

This clone was seen a single time. The V call is TRBV19, the J call TRBJ1-1, with 8 bases that match TRBD1. The CDR3 runs 17 residues. Germline lookup yields CDR1 LNHDA and CDR2 SQIVND (reference sequence). With 6 bases clipped from V and 5 bases from J, the junction kept 17 bases outside the gene matches. The CDR3 loop is CASSKPETGARGTEAFF. The CDR3 region has the DNA TGTGCCAGTAGCAAACCCGAGACAGGGGCGAGGGGTACTGAAGCTTTCTTT.

Worth noting for this clone: One end of the junction is discordant with germline, which a read error may explain. The chain has TRBV11-2 and TRBJ1-1; no reliable D call. This CDR3 is 12 amino acids long. Germline CDR1 reads SGHAT; CDR2 reads FQNNGV. CDR3 loop: CASSLGGSLWAF. In DNA, the CDR3 is TGTGCCAGCAGCTTAGGAGGATCGCTTTGGGCTTTT.

The J gene is TRBJ2-2, the V gene TRBV7-3; 7 bases are a match to TRBD1. The V segment lost 5 bases and the J segment 7 bases; nucleotides outside the gene matches: 10. This CDR3 region has 15 residues. Germline assignment: CDR1 SGHTA and CDR2 FQGTGA. This CDR3 is CASSANRDSGGELFF. The CDR3 bases are TGTGCCAGCAGCGCGAACCGGGACAGCGGCGGGGAGCTGTTTTTT.

The chain uses TRBV5-1 and TRBJ2-3; unclear D gene. V was clipped by 8 bases and J by 2 bases, with 12 bases between them. Germline loops: CDR1 SGHRS, CDR2 YFSETQ. This CDR3 region has 13 residues. The CDR3 sequence: CASSVGSTDTQYF. CDR3 sequence (DNA): TGCGCCAGTTCCGTTGGTTCCACAGATACGCAGTATTTT.

This clone was seen a single time. The chain couples TRBV5-1 to TRBJ1-3; possible D gene TRBD1, 5 bases. Trimming took 3 bases from V and 2 from J, leaving 9 bases between them. The CDR3 loop spans 14 amino acids. The germline CDR1 and CDR2 sequences are SGHRS and YFSETQ. CDR3 sequence: CASSWGTAGNTIYF. The CDR3 DNA reads TGCGCCAGCAGCTGGGGGACTGCTGGAAACACCATATATTTT.

The V gene is TRBV4-2, the J gene TRBJ2-7; TRBD1 might be the D (6 bases). This CDR3 spans 14 amino acids. Trimming stripped 1 base from V and 2 bases from J, with 9 bases between. Germline V gene data show CDR1 as LGHNA and CDR2 as YNFKEQ. The CDR3 bases are TGTGCCAGCAGCCAAGTGGGGGCGCCCTACGAGCAGTACTTC. Translated: CASSQVGAPYEQYF.

This rearrangement joins TRBV4-2 to TRBJ1-5; tentative D call: TRBD1 (5 bases). This CDR3 is 16 amino acids long. In germline, CDR1 is LGHNA, CDR2 YNFKEQ. The V end lost 0 bases, the J end lost 2 bases, and 11 bases lay between the germline ends. CDR3: CASSQEVGGGNQPQHF. The CDR3 DNA is TGTGCCAGCAGCCAAGAAGTTGGGGGGGGCAATCAGCCCCAGCATTTT.

This chain connects TRBV5-1 to TRBJ2-1; the D gene is possibly TRBD2 (5 bases). V was cut by 0 bases and J by 10 bases, with 8 bases left in between. This CDR3 is 12 amino acids long. Germline CDR1 is SGHRS and CDR2 is YFSETQ. CDR3 in DNA: TGCGCCAGCAGCTTGGATACGGGGGAGCAGTTCTTC. Translated: CASSLDTGEQFF.